Listed below are T cell receptor beta chains from one sample, sequenced in a study of blood T cell repertoires in COVID-19. Generated by immunoSEQ multiplex PCR, the TCRdb table keeps only in-frame clones and is missing some. The table shows about 320,000 clones, with 85% to 95% occurring only once. Material: PBMCs or T cells enriched from blood (not recorded which). The receptors come from a woman in her twenties or thirties who had been exposed to COVID-19. Both conserved end residues are part of each CDR3. Each record gives: CDR3 length, V gene, D gene, clone size, J gene, CDR3 protein, CDR3 DNA. D genes are given only for firm matches. Only part of the rows carry a size: once, few, many, or a class if the clone is expanded.

14,TRBV6-5,-,-,TRBJ2-2,CASSYAGFTGELFF,TGTGCCAGCAGTTACGCCGGTTTCACCGGGGAGCTGTTTTTT
13,TRBV10-3,-,-,TRBJ1-1,CAITGIENTEAFF,TGTGCCATCACAGGGATAGAGAACACTGAAGCTTTCTTT
13,TRBV4-1,-,-,TRBJ1-1,CASSQQGYTEAFF,TGCGCCAGCAGCCAACAGGGGTACACTGAAGCTTTCTTT
14,TRBV19,TRBD2,-,TRBJ2-1,CASTLAGVYNEQFF,TGTGCCAGTACCTTAGCGGGGGTATACAATGAGCAGTTCTTC
15,TRBV7-3,TRBD1,-,TRBJ2-2,CASSFRQGAGGELFF,TGTGCCAGCAGCTTTCGACAGGGGGCCGGCGGGGAGCTGTTTTTT
11,TRBV5-1,-,-,TRBJ1-1,CASIRGTEAFF,TGCGCCAGCATCCGGGGAACTGAAGCTTTCTTT
15,TRBV19,-,-,TRBJ2-7,CASRRGSEASYEQYF,TGTGCCAGTAGGCGGGGCTCCGAAGCGTCCTACGAGCAGTACTTC
14,TRBV7-8,TRBD1,-,TRBJ1-2,CASSLFQGGVGYTF,TGTGCCAGCAGCTTATTTCAGGGGGGTGTAGGCTACACCTTC
14,TRBV18,TRBD1,-,TRBJ1-1,CASSPTTGGTEAFF,TGTGCCAGCTCACCCACGACAGGGGGCACTGAAGCTTTCTTT
14,TRBV28,TRBD1,once,TRBJ1-2,CASRSTGVGGGYTF,TGTGCCAGCAGATCCACAGGGGTTGGAGGGGGCTACACCTTC
15,TRBV3-1/TRBV3-2,TRBD1,few,TRBJ1-2,CASSPGQGTGYGYTF,TGTGCCAGCAGCCCCGGACAGGGTACGGGGTATGGCTACACCTTC
12,TRBV10-3,-,-,TRBJ1-6,CAISEVSSPLHF,TGTGCCATCAGTGAGGTCTCGTCACCCCTCCACTTT
15,TRBV6-4,-,few,TRBJ1-2,CASSYQQGFPYGYTF,TGTGCCAGCAGTTACCAACAGGGATTCCCTTATGGCTACACCTTC
14,TRBV2,TRBD1,once,TRBJ1-2,CASRGTGVMYGYTF,TGTGCCAGCAGGGGGACAGGGGTGATGTATGGCTACACCTTC
14,TRBV19,-,-,TRBJ1-2,CASAGQGLNYGYTF,TGTGCCAGTGCGGGGCAGGGTCTTAACTATGGCTACACCTTC